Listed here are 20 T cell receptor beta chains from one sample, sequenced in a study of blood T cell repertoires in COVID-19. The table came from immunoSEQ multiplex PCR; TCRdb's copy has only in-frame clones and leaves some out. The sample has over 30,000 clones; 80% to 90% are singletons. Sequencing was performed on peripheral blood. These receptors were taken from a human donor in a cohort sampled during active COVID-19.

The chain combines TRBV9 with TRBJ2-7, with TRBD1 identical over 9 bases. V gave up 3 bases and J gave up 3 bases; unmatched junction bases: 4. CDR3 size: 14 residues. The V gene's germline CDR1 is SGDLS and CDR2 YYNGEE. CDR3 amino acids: CASSAGTGNYEQYF. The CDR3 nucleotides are TGTGCCAGCAGCGCCGGGACAGGGAACTACGAGCAGTACTTC.

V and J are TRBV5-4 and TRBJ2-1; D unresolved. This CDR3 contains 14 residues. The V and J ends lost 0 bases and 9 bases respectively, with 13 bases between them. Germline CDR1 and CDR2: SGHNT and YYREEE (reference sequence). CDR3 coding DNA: TGTGCCAGCAGCTTGGCCGTGAGATCCGGTGAGCAGTTCTTC. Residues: CASSLAVRSGEQFF.

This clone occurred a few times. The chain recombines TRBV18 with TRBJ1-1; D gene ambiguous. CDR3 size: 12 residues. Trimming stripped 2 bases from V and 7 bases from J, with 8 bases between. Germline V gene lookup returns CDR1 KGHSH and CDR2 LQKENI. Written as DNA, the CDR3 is TGTGCCAGCTCACCAGAGGATTATGAAGCTTTCTTT. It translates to CASSPEDYEAFF. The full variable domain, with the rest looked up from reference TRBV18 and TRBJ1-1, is NAGVMQNPRHLVRRRGQEARLRCSPMKGHSHVYWYRQLPEEGLKFMVYLQKENIIDESGMPKERFSAEFPKEGPSILRIQQVVRGDSAAYFCASSPEDYEAFFGQGTRLTVV.

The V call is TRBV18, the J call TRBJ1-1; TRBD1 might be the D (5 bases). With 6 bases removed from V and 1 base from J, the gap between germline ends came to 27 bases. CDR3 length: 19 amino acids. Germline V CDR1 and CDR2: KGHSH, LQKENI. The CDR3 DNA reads TGTGCCAGCTCCCAAACGGATGTCCGGTTGGGGGGATCGAACACTGAAGCTTTCTTT. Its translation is CASSQTDVRLGGSNTEAFF.

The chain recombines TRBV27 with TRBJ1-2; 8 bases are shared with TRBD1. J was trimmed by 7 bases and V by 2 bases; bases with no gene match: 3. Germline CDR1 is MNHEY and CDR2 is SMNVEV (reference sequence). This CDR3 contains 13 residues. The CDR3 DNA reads TGTGCCAGCAGTTTAAGGCAGGGGGCTGGCTACACCTTC. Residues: CASSLRQGAGYTF.

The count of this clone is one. This CDR3 reads CASGTAGVNEQFF. The CDR3 region has the DNA TGTGCCAGCGGAACAGCGGGAGTAAATGAGCAGTTCTTC. V gene TRBV28 combines with J gene TRBJ2-1; 8 bases agree with TRBD2. V lost 8 bases, J lost 7 bases, and 7 bases stayed unmatched. The germline CDR1 and CDR2 sequences are MDHEN and SYDVKM. The CDR3 spans 13 residues.

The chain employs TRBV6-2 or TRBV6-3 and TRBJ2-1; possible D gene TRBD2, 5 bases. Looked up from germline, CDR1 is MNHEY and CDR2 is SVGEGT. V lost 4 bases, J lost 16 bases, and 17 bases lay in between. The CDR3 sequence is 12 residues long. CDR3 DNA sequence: TGTGCCAGCAGTTTAGCGTTCGATAGCGCTTTCTTC. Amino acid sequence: CASSLAFDSAFF.

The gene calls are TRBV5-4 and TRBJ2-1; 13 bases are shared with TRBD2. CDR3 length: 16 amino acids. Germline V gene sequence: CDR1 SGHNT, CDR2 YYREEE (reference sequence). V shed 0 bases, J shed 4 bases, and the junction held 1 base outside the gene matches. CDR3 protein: CASSLGGLAGYNEQFF. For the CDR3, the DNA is TGTGCCAGCAGCTTGGGGGGACTAGCGGGATACAATGAGCAGTTCTTC.

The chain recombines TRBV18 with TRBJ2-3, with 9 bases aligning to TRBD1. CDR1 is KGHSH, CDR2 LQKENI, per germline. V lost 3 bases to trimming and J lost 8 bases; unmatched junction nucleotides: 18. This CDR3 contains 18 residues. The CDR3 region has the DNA TGTGCCAGCTCACCTCAGGGAGGGACAGGGCCAAGGTTAGCTACGCAGTATTTT. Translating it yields CASSPQGGTGPRLATQYF.

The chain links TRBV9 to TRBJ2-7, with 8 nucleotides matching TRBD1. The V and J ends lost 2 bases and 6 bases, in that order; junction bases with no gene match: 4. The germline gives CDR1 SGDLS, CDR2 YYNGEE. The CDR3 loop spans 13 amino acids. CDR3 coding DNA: TGTGCCAGCAGCGTCACCACAGGGGGCGAGCAGTACTTC. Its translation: CASSVTTGGEQYF.

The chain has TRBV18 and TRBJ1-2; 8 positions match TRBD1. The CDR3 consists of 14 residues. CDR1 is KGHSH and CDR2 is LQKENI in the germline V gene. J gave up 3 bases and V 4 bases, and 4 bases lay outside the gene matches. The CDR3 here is CASSRSTGDYGYTF. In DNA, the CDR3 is TGTGCCAGCTCACGTTCGACAGGGGACTATGGCTACACCTTC. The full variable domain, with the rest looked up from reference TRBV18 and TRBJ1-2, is NAGVMQNPRHLVRRRGQEARLRCSPMKGHSHVYWYRQLPEEGLKFMVYLQKENIIDESGMPKERFSAEFPKEGPSILRIQQVVRGDSAAYFCASSRSTGDYGYTFGSGTRLTVV.

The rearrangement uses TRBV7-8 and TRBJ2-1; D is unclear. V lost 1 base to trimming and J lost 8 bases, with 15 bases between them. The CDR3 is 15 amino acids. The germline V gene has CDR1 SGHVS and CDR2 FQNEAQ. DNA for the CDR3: TGTGCCAGCAGCTTAGGATTTCCAGAATCCGATGAGCAGTTCTTC. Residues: CASSLGFPESDEQFF.

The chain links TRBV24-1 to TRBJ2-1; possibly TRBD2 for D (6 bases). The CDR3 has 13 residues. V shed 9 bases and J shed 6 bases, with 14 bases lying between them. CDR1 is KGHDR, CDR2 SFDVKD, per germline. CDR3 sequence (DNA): TGTGCCACCCGGGGGACGTTAGTCAATGAGCAGTTCTTC. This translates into CATRGTLVNEQFF.

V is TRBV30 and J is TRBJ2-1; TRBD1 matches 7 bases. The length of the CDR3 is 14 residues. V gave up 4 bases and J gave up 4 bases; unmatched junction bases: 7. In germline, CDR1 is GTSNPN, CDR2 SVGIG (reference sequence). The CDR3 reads CAWTGQRYYNEQFF. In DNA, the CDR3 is TGTGCCTGGACGGGACAGAGATATTACAATGAGCAGTTCTTC.

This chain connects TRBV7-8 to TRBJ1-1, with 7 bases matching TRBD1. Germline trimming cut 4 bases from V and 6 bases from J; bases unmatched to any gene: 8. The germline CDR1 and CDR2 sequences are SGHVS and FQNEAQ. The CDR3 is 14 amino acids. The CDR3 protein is CASSSGTVGAEAFF. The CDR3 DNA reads TGTGCCAGCAGCTCCGGGACAGTAGGCGCTGAAGCTTTCTTT. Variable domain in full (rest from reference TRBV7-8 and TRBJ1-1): GAGVSQSPRYKVAKRGQDVALRCDPISGHVSLFWYQQALGQGPEFLTYFQNEAQLDKSGLPSDRFFAERPEGSVSTLKIQRTQQEDSAVYLCASSSGTVGAEAFFGQGTRLTVV.

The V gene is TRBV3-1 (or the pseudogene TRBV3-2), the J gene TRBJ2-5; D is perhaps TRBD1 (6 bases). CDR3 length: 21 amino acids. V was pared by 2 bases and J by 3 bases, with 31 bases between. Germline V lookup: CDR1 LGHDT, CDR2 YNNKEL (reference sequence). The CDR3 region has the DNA TGTGCCAGCAGCCAACCCTCCCGCCGACAGTTACTTGGGGGCAGCGAAGAGACCCAGTACTTC. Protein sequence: CASSQPSRRQLLGGSEETQYF.

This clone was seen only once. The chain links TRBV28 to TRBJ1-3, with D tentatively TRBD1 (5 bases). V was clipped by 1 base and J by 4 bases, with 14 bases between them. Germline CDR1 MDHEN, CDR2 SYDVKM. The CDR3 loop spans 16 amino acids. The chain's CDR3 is CASSLLGGARGNTIYF. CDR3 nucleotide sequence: TGTGCCAGCAGTTTATTAGGCGGGGCGCGAGGAAACACCATATATTTT.

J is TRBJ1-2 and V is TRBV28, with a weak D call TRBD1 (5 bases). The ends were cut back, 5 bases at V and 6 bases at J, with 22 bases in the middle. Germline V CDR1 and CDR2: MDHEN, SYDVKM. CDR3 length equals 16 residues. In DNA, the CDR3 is TGTGCCAGCAGTCCCCTAGGGCGAGGCAGGGATCATGGCTACACCTTC. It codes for CASSPLGRGRDHGYTF.

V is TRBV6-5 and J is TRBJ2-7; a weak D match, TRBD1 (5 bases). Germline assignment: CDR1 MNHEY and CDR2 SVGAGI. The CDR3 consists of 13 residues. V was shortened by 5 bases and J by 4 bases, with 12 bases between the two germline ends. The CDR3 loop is CASSKTDLYEQYF. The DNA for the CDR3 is TGTGCCAGCAGTAAGACAGATCTATACGAGCAGTACTTC.

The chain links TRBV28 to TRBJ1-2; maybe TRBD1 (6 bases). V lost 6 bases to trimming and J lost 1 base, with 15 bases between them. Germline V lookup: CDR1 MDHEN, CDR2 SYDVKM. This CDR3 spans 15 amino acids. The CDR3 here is CASRPGTNYNYGYTF. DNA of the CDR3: TGTGCCAGCAGGCCCGGGACAAATTATAACTATGGCTACACCTTC.